This TCR beta chain was sequenced in a study of human T cells and chemical hapten exposure. Study-wide points: DPC sensitization left the count of TCRs above 1 in 1000 unchanged. Expanded TCR sets contained significantly more large CDR3 similarity clusters than controls.

As to time point: patch test 3, about 24 weeks after DPC sensitization. Treatment defined: therapeutic diphenylcyclopropenone sensitization with weekly scalp DPC. To note about this clonotype: Its antigen is undetermined.

TCRdb re-analysed the RACE reads in MiXCR, keeping a single row per CDR3 protein. The sample yields over 55,000 distinct CDR3 sequences, roughly 11% seen once. CDR1 and CDR2 (germline): LGHNA, YNFKEQ. Unmatched junction bases numbered 7, after V lost 0 bases and J lost 5 bases. The CDR3 extends over 17 amino acids. The rearrangement links TRBV4-2 to TRBJ2-5; 12 bases are a match to TRBD2. The source is a woman between 50 and 59 years old with alopecia areata. Some clones in this sample may be carry-over from other donors' samples. The material was whole blood, obtained in connection with sensitization to the hapten diphenylcyclopropenone (DPC). The CDR3 sequence is CASSQDPSGGAGETQYF. The CDR3, as DNA: TGTGCCAGCAGCCAAGATCCTAGCGGGGGGGCCGGCGAGACCCAGTACTTC.